Each of the 22 T cell receptor beta chains below was sequenced from the same sample in a study of radiotherapy plus CTLA-4 blockade in lung cancer. Sequenced by immunoSEQ multiplex PCR; TCRdb stores in-frame clones only, minus some. This table has around 56,000 clones, roughly 80% appearing once. This specimen consisted of peripheral blood, obtained from a patient treated with radiotherapy plus ipilimumab. These receptors were collected from a human donor with non-small cell lung cancer who had a complete response to radiotherapy plus ipilimumab.

This clone was counted only a few times. V gene TRBV14 combines with J gene TRBJ1-4; 7 nucleotides align to TRBD1. The J segment lost 8 bases and the V segment lost 4 bases, leaving 10 bases of the junction unmatched. CDR1 and CDR2 (germline): SGHDN, FVKESK. The CDR3 runs to 15 residues. In DNA form, the CDR3 reads TGTGCCAGCAGCCCGGACTCAGGGGGTTGGGAAAAACTGTTTTTT. Amino acid sequence: CASSPDSGGWEKLFF. Supplemented by reference TRBV14 and TRBJ1-4, the full variable domain reads EAGVTQFPSHSVIEKGQTVTLRCDPISGHDNLYWYRRVMGKEIKFLLHFVKESKQDESGMPNNRFLAERTGGTYSTLKVQPAELEDSGVYFCASSPDSGGWEKLFFGSGTQLSVL.

The rearrangement joins TRBV19 to TRBJ2-1; 12 nucleotides line up with TRBD1. Germline V gene lookup returns CDR1 LNHDA and CDR2 SQIVND (reference sequence). V trimming: 3 bases; J trimming: 10 bases; junction bases outside the gene matches: 1. The CDR3 is 13 residues long. CDR3 bases: TGTGCCAGTAGTATTGGGACAGGGGGCGAGCAGTTCTTC. Translation: CASSIGTGGEQFF.

This clone was recorded only once. The gene calls are TRBV12-2 and TRBJ2-7; the table's D call, TRBD2, was not checked against the DNA. TRBV12-2 is flagged as a pseudogene. The CDR3 has 19 residues. The CDR3, as DNA: TGTGCAAGTCGCTTAGCGGTGGGCAGGCAGACTAGAGCCGCCTACGAGCAGTACGTC. Its translation: CASRLAVGRQTRAAYEQYV.

A note on this clone: Mismatch with germline at one junction end may stem from a read error. Here the CDR3 reads CASSLAPSGRETQYF. CDR3 DNA sequence: TGTGCTAGCAGCTTAGCCCCATCAGGGAGGGAGACCCAGTACTTC. The V call is TRBV7-7, the J call TRBJ2-5; a possible D gene is TRBD2 (6 bases). CDR1 is SSHAT, CDR2 FNYEAQ, per germline (reference sequence). This CDR3 spans 15 amino acids.

CDR3 region: CASSFRLAGGTTDTQYF. The CDR3 bases are TGTGCCAGCAGCTTCAGACTAGCGGGGGGGACCACAGATACGCAGTATTTT. This chain connects TRBV5-4 to TRBJ2-3; 14 bases map to TRBD2. CDR1 and CDR2 from the germline V gene are SGHNT and YYREEE (reference sequence). CDR3 length: 17 residues. V shed 2 bases and J 2 bases; nucleotides not matched to a gene: 4.

The chain employs TRBV19 and TRBJ2-7; D not resolved. CDR3 length equals 13 residues. Trimming shortened V by 3 bases and J by 3 bases, and 9 bases separated the two germline ends. The germline CDR1 and CDR2 sequences are LNHDA and SQIVND (reference sequence). The CDR3 reads CASSITVRYEQYF. CDR3 nucleotides: TGTGCCAGTAGTATTACAGTACGCTACGAGCAGTACTTC.

This chain links TRBV5-4 with TRBJ1-6, with unresolved D. The CDR3 extends over 14 amino acids. CDR1 is SGHNT and CDR2 is YYREEE in the germline V gene (reference sequence). Deletions cut 1 base from V and 8 bases from J, with 10 bases between. Here the CDR3 DNA reads TGTGCCAGCAGCTTGCCGGTTTCGGATTCACCCCTCCACTTT. Translation gives CASSLPVSDSPLHF.

V gene TRBV5-1 combines with J gene TRBJ2-1, with TRBD1 matching 7 bases. The CDR3 covers 16 residues. Germline-derived CDR1 and CDR2 are SGHRS and YFSETQ. V shed 5 bases, J shed 6 bases, and the junction held 14 bases outside the gene matches. The CDR3 region has the DNA TGCGCCAGCAGTCTGGCCGGGACAGACAACTCCAATGAGCAGTTCTTC. Its translation is CASSLAGTDNSNEQFF.

The chain is built from TRBV6-5 and TRBJ2-3; possible D gene TRBD2, 5 bases. Trimming stripped 6 bases from V and 4 bases from J, with 14 bases between. Germline V CDR1 and CDR2: MNHEY, SVGAGI. The CDR3 sequence is 14 residues long. The chain's CDR3 is CASRATGGSDTQYF. The CDR3 DNA follows: TGTGCCAGCAGAGCCACCGGAGGTTCAGATACGCAGTATTTT.

This clone occurred a few times. The rearrangement uses TRBV6-1 and TRBJ1-6; D remains unclear. The length of the CDR3 is 13 residues. V lost 8 bases to trimming and J lost 10 bases, with 15 bases between them. Germline V gives CDR1 MNHNS, CDR2 SASEGT. The CDR3 DNA reads as TGTGCCAGCTGTTCCACAGTGTTCTCACCCCTCCACTTT. It yields the protein CASCSTVFSPLHF.

V and J are TRBV7-8 and TRBJ1-1, with TRBD1 identical over 7 bases. The CDR3 consists of 16 residues. Germline loops: CDR1 SGHVS, CDR2 FQNEAQ. V dropped 4 bases and J dropped 1; count of bases not matched to a gene: 9. CDR3 coding DNA: TGTGCCAGCAGCTCGGACAGGTATGGGACGAACACTGAAGCTTTCTTT. This translates into CASSSDRYGTNTEAFF.

This clone showed up just a few times. The chain is built from TRBV10-3 and TRBJ1-2; 10 bases are shared with TRBD1. The CDR3 loop spans 15 amino acids. The germline V gene encodes CDR1 ENHRY and CDR2 SYGVKD. J lost 1 base, V lost 5 bases, and 4 bases had no gene match. The CDR3 nucleotides are TGTGCCATCAGTCAGGGACAGGGGTTTAACTATGGCTACACCTTC. It translates to CAISQGQGFNYGYTF.

This clone has only one observation. The J gene is TRBJ2-7, the V gene TRBV7-2, with TRBD2 matching over 13 bases. The CDR3 has 14 amino acids. CDR1 is SGHTA and CDR2 is FQGNSA in the germline V gene. Trimming took 5 bases from V and 4 from J; bases not matched to a gene: 2. This CDR3 reads CASSPGLAGYEQYV. In DNA form, the CDR3 reads TGTGCCAGCAGCCCGGGACTAGCGGGGTACGAGCAGTACGTC.

This clone was detected only a few times. V gene TRBV7-2 combines with J gene TRBJ2-1; D is possibly TRBD2 (6 bases). The CDR3 sequence is 13 residues long. With 5 bases removed from V and 4 bases from J, the gap between germline ends came to 9 bases. Germline V gene lookup returns CDR1 SGHTA and CDR2 FQGNSA. The CDR3 DNA reads as TGTGCCAGCAGCGCAGGGACTTACAATGAGCAGTTCTTC. Protein: CASSAGTYNEQFF. Combining the CDR3 with reference TRBV7-2 and TRBJ2-1 gives the whole variable domain GAGVSQSPSNKVTEKGKDVELRCDPISGHTALYWYRQSLGQGLEFLIYFQGNSAPDKSGLPSDRFSAERTGGSVSTLTIQRTQQEDSAVYLCASSAGTYNEQFFGPGTRLTVL.

V usage is TRBV5-6 and J usage is TRBJ1-1; D is unclear. CDR3 length: 17 residues. The germline gives CDR1 SGHDT, CDR2 YYEEEE. Trimming shortened V by 2 bases and J by 2 bases, and 19 bases separated the two germline ends. CDR3 DNA: TGTGCCAGCAGCTTCCCGGGGAAAGATTCTTTTAACACTGAAGCTTTCTTT. This gives the protein CASSFPGKDSFNTEAFF.

This clone was picked up one time. The chain uses TRBV5-1 and TRBJ2-2; 7 bases agree with TRBD1. The junction had 5 bases not matched to a gene; V was cut back by 4 bases and J by 2 bases. Per germline, CDR1 SGHRS and CDR2 YFSETQ. The CDR3 runs to 15 residues. CDR3 nucleotides: TGCGCCAGCAGCATGGGGGACAGAAACACCGGGGAGCTGTTTTTT. Protein sequence: CASSMGDRNTGELFF.

The chain links TRBV4-1 to TRBJ2-2; TRBD1 matches at 7 bases. Per germline, CDR1 MGHRA and CDR2 YSYEKL. V trimming: 0 bases; J trimming: 5 bases; junction bases outside the gene matches: 18. The CDR3 is made up of 20 amino acids. The CDR3 sequence: CASSQDEEQGSSHGTGELFF. CDR3 bases: TGCGCCAGCAGCCAAGATGAAGAACAGGGGTCATCTCACGGAACCGGGGAGCTGTTTTTT.

V and J are TRBV28 and TRBJ1-1; D is perhaps TRBD1 (5 bases). V lost 5 bases, J lost 10 bases, and 20 bases lay in between. This CDR3 spans 14 amino acids. Per germline, CDR1 MDHEN and CDR2 SYDVKM. CDR3: CASSPPGGQLSAFF. The CDR3 nucleotides read TGTGCCAGCAGTCCCCCGGGGGGTCAACTTTCAGCTTTCTTT.

On this clone itself: One junction end does not reproduce the germline sequence, and a read error may be involved. V gene TRBV13 combines with J gene TRBJ1-2, with D possibly matching TRBD1 (5 bases). Germline assignment: CDR1 PRHDT and CDR2 FYEKMQ (reference sequence). The CDR3 spans 14 residues. CDR3 in amino acids: CASSLDGGTYGYAF. The CDR3 DNA sequence: TGTGCCAGCAGCTTAGACGGGGGGACCTATGGCTACGCCTTC. The variable domain in full, completed from reference TRBV13 and TRBJ1-2, reads AAGVIQSPRHLIKEKRETATLKCYPIPRHDTVYWYQQGPGQDPQFLISFYEKMQSDKGSIPDRFSAQQFSDYHSELNMSSLELGDSALYFCASSLDGGTYGYAFGSGTRLTVV.

The chain uses TRBV29-1 and TRBJ2-7; 8 bases map to TRBD1. Germline-derived CDR1 and CDR2 are SQVTM and ANQGSEA. CDR3 length equals 16 residues. The V segment lost 7 bases and the J segment 0 bases; nucleotides outside the gene matches: 14. The CDR3 region has the DNA TGCAGCGCCGTGTCGGCCAGGGGGCTACGCTCCTACGAGCAGTACTTC. Residues: CSAVSARGLRSYEQYF.

The chain combines TRBV4-2 with TRBJ2-1, with a tentative D call TRBD1 (5 bases). Germline V CDR1 and CDR2: LGHNA, YNFKEQ. The CDR3 extends over 16 amino acids. V was shortened by 0 bases and J by 4 bases, with 13 bases between the two germline ends. The CDR3 region is CASSQDTAGSYNEQFF. The DNA for the CDR3 is TGTGCCAGCAGCCAAGATACGGCAGGGTCGTACAATGAGCAGTTCTTC.

The chain combines TRBV9 with TRBJ2-5, with TRBD2 matching over 7 bases. This CDR3 region has 14 residues. The V and J ends lost 3 bases and 1 base, in that order; junction bases with no gene match: 3. Germline V gene lookup returns CDR1 SGDLS and CDR2 YYNGEE. Here the CDR3 reads CASSGAGIQETQYF. CDR3 coding DNA: TGTGCCAGCAGCGGAGCGGGGATCCAAGAGACCCAGTACTTC.